Sequencing of this T cell receptor (beta chain) was carried out in a study of cytomegalovirus exposure and HLA in healthy donors. Study-level background: Falling in the Caucasian-associated ancestry cluster were about 80% of under 500 genotyped donors. Study-wide results and caveats: TCR beta V segments were, for the most part, productive about 87% or about 30% of the time in an earlier analysis. Among CMV-associated TCR beta chains, most appeared HLA-restricted in a later analysis.

The PCR was carried out with 60 Vbeta primers and 13 Jbeta primers. Profiled with immunoSEQ multiplex PCR; TCRdb holds only in-frame clones, not every one. This sample contains fewer than 250,000 clones. There are 13 residues in the CDR3. The germline V gene encodes CDR1 SEHNR and CDR2 FQNEAQ (reference sequence). As for this clone: Its antigen is not identified. Relative to the germline gene, one junction end is altered; a read error may explain this.

The chain is built from TRBV7-9 and TRBJ2-7; TRBD1 matches 7 bases. Material: PBMCs. The receptor comes from a woman aged 30 to 39 in good health and CMV-seropositive. CDR3 sequence: CASSSGGPRGFNF. The CDR3 region has the DNA TGTGCCAGCAGCTCAGGGGGACCGCGAGGCTTTAATTTC.